This T cell receptor beta chain was documented in a study of regulatory T cells in long-lasting Graves disease. Time point reported: newly diagnosed GD, antithyroid drugs for less than 3 months. From PBMCs, RNA was extracted and then used to make the TCR library. Patients were enrolled at an endocrinology department in Xi'an, China. TCR beta libraries were built with iRepertoire HTBI primers and Arm-PCR of CDR3 regions. TCRdb analysed the multiplex PCR reads with MiXCR anew, one entry per CDR3 protein. The sample includes around 240,000 distinct CDR3 sequences, 15% to 20% of them seen just once. J gave up 8 bases and V 5 bases, and 6 bases lay outside the gene matches. Germline V CDR1 and CDR2: LGHDT, YNNKEL (reference sequence). The CDR3 is 14 amino acids. This clonotype showed up many times. This sample was shared with a second study, whose subject was T cells in Graves' hyperthyroidism and ophthalmopathy.

This TCR derives from a woman in her twenties or thirties with Graves disease. This chain connects TRBV3-1 to TRBJ2-1, with TRBD2 matching over 10 bases. Material: peripheral blood mononuclear cells (PBMCs), obtained at new diagnosis, from a patient treated with antithyroid drugs. CDR3 amino acids: CASSRTSGLDEQFF. CDR3 DNA: TGTGCCAGCAGCAGGACTAGCGGATTGGATGAGCAGTTCTTC.